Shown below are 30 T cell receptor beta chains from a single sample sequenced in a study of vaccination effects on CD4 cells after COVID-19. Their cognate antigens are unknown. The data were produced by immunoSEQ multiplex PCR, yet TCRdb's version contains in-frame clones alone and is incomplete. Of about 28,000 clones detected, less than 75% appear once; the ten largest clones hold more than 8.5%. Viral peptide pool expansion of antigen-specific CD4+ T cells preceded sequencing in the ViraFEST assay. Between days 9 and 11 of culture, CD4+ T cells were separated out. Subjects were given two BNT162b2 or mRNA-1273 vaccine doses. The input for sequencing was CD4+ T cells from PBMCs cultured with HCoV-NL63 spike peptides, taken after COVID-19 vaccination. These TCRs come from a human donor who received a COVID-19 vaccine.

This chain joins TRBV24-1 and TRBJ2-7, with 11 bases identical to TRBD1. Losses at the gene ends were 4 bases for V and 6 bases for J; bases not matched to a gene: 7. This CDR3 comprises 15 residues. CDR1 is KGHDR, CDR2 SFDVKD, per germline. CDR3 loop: CATSDKGQGAGEQYF. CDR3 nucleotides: TGTGCCACCAGTGACAAAGGACAGGGGGCAGGCGAGCAGTACTTC.

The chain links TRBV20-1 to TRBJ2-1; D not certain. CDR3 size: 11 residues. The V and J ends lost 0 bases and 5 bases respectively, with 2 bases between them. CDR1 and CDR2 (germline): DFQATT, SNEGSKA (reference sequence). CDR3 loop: CSARDNNEQFF. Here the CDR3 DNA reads TGCAGTGCTAGAGATAACAATGAGCAGTTCTTC.

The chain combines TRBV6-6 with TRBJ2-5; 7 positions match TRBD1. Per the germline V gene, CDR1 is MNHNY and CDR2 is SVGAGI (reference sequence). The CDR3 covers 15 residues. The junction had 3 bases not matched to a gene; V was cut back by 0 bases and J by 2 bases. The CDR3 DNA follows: TGTGCCAGCAGTTACTCTGGCAGGGGGCAAGAGACCCAGTACTTC. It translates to CASSYSGRGQETQYF.

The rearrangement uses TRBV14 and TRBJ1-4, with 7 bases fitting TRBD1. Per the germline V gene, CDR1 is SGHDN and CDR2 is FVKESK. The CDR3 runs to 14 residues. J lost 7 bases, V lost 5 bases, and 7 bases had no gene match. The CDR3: CASSDRVVIEKLFF. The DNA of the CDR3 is TGTGCCAGCAGCGACAGGGTGGTAATTGAAAAACTGTTTTTT.

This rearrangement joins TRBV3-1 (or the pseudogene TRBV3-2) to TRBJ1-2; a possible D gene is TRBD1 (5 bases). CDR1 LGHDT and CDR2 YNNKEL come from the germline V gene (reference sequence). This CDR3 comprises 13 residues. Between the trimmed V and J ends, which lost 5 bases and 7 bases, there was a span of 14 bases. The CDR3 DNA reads TGTGCCAGCAGCGAGGGGCCCGAGGGTGGCTACACCTTC. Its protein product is CASSEGPEGGYTF.

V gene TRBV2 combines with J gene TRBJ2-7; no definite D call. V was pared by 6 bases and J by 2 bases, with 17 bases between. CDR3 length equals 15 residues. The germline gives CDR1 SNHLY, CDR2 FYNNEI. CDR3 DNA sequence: TGTGCCAGCAGCCTAGGTTTGGTCGGTGCCTACGAGCAGTACTTC. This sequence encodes CASSLGLVGAYEQYF.

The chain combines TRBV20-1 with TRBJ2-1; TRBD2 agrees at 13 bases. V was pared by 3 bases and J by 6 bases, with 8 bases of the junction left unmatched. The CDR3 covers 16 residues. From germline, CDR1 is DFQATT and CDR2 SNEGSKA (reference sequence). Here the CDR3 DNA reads TGCAGTGCTAGTTCCCCCGGGACTAGCGGGACCAATGAGCAGTTCTTC. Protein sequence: CSASSPGTSGTNEQFF.

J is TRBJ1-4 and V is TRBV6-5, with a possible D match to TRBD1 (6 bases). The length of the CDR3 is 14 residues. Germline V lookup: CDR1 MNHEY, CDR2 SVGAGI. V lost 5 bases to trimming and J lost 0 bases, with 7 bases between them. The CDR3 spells CASSNRATNEKLFF. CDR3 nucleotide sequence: TGTGCCAGCAGTAACAGGGCAACTAATGAAAAACTGTTTTTT.

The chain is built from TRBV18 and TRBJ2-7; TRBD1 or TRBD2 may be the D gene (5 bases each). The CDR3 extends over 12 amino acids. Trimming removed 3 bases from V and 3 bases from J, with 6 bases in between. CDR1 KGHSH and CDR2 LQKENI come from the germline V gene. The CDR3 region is CASSPGRYEQYF. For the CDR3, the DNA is TGTGCCAGCTCACCGGGACGCTACGAGCAGTACTTC. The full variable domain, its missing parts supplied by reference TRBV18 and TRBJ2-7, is NAGVMQNPRHLVRRRGQEARLRCSPMKGHSHVYWYRQLPEEGLKFMVYLQKENIIDESGMPKERFSAEFPKEGPSILRIQQVVRGDSAAYFCASSPGRYEQYFGPGTRLTVT.

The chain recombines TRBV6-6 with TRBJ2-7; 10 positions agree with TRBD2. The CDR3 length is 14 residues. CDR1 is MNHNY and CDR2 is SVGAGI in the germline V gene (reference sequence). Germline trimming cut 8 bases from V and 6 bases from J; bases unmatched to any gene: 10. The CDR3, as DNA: TGTGCCAGCTCCACCGGGACTAGCGACCCCGAGCAGTACTTC. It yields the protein CASSTGTSDPEQYF.

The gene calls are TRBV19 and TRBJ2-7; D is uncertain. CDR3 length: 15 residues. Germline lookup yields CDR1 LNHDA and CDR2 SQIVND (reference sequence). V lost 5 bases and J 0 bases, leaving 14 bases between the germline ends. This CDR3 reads CASSPLPAGSYEQYF. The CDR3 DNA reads TGTGCCAGTAGTCCCCTCCCGGCAGGCTCCTACGAGCAGTACTTC. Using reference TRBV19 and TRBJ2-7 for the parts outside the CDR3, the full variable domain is DGGITQSPKYLFRKEGQNVTLSCEQNLNHDAMYWYRQDPGQGLRLIYYSQIVNDFQKGDIAEGYSVSREKKESFPLTVTSAQKNPTAFYLCASSPLPAGSYEQYFGPGTRLTVT.

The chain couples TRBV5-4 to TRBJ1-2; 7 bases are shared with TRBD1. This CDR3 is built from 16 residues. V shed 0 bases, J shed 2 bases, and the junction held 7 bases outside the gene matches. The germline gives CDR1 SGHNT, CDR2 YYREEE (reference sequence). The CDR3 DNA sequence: TGTGCCAGCAGCTTGGGGGGTGGGACAGTGAACTATGGCTACACCTTC. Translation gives CASSLGGGTVNYGYTF.

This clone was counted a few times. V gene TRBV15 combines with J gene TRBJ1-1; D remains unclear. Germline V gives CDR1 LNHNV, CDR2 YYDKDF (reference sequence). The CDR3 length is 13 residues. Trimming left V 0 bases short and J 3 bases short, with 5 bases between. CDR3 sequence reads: CATSRDPDTEAFF. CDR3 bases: TGTGCCACCAGCAGAGATCCCGACACTGAAGCTTTCTTT.

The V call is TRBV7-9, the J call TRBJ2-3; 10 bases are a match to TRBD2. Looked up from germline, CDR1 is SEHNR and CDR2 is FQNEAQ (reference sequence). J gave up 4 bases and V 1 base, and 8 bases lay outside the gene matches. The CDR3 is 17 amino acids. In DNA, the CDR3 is TGTGCCAGCAGCTTAGGCGGACTAGCGGTCTGGGCAGATACGCAGTATTTT. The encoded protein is CASSLGGLAVWADTQYF.

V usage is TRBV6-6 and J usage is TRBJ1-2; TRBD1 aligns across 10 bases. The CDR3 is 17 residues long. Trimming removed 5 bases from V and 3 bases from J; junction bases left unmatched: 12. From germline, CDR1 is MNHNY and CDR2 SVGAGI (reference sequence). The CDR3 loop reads CASSPIWTGGGYYGYTF. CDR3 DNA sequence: TGTGCCAGCAGTCCGATTTGGACAGGGGGGGGGTACTATGGCTACACCTTC.

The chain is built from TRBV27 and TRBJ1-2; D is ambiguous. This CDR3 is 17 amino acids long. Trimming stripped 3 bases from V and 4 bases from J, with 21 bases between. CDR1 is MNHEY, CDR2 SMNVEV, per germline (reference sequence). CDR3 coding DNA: TGTGCCAGCAGTTTGTCGGAGGCGACTCTGCAACCCTATGGCTACACCTTC. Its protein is CASSLSEATLQPYGYTF.

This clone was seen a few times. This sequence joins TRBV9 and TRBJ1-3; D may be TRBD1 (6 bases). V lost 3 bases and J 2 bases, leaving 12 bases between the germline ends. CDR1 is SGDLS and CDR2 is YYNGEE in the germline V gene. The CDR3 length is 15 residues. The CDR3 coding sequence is TGTGCCAGCAGCGCAGGGGTGGCTGCTGGAAACACCATATATTTT. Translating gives CASSAGVAAGNTIYF.

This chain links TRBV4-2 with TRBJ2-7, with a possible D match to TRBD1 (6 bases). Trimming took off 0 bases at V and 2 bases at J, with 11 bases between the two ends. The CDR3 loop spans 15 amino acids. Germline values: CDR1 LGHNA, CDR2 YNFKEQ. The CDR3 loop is CASSQEWDKTYEQYF. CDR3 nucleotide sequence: TGTGCCAGCAGCCAAGAGTGGGACAAGACCTACGAGCAGTACTTC.

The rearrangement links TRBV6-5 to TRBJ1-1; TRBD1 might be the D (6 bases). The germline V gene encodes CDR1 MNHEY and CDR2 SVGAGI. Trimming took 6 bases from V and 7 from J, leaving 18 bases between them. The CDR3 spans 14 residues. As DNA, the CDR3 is TGTGCCAGCAGGGCAGGGGCACCGCCCAATGAAGCTTTCTTT. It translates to CASRAGAPPNEAFF.

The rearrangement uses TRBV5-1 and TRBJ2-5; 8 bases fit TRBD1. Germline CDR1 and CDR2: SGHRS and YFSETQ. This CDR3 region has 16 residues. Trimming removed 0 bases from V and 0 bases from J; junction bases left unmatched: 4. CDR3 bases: TGCGCCAGCAGCTTGGATGGACAGGGCTACCAAGAGACCCAGTACTTC. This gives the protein CASSLDGQGYQETQYF.

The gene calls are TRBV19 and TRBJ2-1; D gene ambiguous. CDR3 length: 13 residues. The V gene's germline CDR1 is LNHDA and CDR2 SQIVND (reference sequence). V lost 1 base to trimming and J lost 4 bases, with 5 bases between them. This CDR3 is CASSIVRYNEQFF. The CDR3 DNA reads TGTGCCAGTAGTATAGTTCGGTACAATGAGCAGTTCTTC.

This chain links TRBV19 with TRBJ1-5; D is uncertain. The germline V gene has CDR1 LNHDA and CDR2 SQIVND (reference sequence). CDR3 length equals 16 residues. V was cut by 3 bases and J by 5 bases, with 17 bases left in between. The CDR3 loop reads CASSIVWEDGYQPQHF. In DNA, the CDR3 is TGTGCCAGTAGTATCGTTTGGGAAGACGGATATCAGCCCCAGCATTTT.

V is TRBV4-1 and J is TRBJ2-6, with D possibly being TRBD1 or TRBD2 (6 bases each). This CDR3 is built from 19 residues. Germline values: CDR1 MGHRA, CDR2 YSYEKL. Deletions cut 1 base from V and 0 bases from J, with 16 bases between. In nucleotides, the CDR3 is TGCGCCAGCAGCCAAGGAGGCCGGGGGCCGAGCTCTGGGGCCAACGTCCTGACTTTC. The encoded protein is CASSQGGRGPSSGANVLTF.

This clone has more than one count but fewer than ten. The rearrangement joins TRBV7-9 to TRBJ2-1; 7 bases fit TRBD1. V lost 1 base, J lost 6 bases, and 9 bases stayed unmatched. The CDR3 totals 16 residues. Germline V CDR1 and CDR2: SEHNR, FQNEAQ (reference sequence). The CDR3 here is CASSLGGTDVGNEQFF. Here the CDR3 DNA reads TGTGCCAGCAGCTTAGGGGGGACAGACGTTGGCAATGAGCAGTTCTTC.

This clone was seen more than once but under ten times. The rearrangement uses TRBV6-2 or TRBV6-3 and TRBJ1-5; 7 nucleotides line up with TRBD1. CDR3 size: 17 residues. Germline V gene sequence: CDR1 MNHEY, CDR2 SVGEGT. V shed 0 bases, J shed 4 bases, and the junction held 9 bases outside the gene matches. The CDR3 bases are TGTGCCAGCAGTTACTCGACTGGGGCACAGGGGAATCAGCCCCAGCATTTT. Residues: CASSYSTGAQGNQPQHF.

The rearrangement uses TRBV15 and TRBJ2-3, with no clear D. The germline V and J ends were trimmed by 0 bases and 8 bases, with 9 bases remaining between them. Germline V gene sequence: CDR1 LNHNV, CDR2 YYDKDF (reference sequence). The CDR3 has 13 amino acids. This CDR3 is CATSRDLRLTQYF. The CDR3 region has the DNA TGTGCCACCAGCAGAGATCTTCGGCTTACGCAGTATTTT. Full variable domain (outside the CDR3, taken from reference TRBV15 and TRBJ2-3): DAMVIQNPRYQVTQFGKPVTLSCSQTLNHNVMYWYQQKSSQAPKLLFHYYDKDFNNEADTPDNFQSRRPNTSFCFLDIRSPGLGDTAMYLCATSRDLRLTQYFGPGTRLTVL.

The DNA for the CDR3 is TGTGCCAGCAGCCAAGAACACCCGAGCTCCTATAATTCACCCCTCCACTTT. It is translated as CASSQEHPSSYNSPLHF. The rearrangement uses TRBV4-2 and TRBJ1-6; unclear D gene. The CDR3 length is 17 residues. CDR1 is LGHNA, CDR2 YNFKEQ, per germline. V lost 0 bases to trimming and J lost 0 bases, with 9 bases between them.

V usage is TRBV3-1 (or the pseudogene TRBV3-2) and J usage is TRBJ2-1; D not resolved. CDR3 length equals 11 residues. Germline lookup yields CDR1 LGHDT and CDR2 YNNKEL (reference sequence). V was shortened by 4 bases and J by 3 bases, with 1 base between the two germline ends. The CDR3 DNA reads TGTGCCAGCAGCCTCTACAATGAGCAGTTCTTC. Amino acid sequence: CASSLYNEQFF.

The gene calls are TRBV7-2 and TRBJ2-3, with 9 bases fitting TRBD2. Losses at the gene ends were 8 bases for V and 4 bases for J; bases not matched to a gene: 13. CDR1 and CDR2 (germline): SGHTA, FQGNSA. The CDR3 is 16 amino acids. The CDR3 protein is CASAVMAGGPSDTQYF. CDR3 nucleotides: TGTGCCAGCGCCGTGATGGCGGGGGGGCCGTCAGATACGCAGTATTTT.

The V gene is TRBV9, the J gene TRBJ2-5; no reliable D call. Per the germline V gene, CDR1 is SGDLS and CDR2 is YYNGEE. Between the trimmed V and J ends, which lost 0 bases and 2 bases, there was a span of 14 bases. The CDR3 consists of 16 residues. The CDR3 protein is CASSVATGWFQETQYF. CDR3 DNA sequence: TGTGCCAGCAGCGTAGCTACGGGTTGGTTTCAAGAGACCCAGTACTTC. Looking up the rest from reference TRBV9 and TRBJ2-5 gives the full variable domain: DSGVTQTPKHLITATGQRVTLRCSPRSGDLSVYWYQQSLDQGLQFLIQYYNGEERAKGNILERFSAQQFPDLHSELNLSSLELGDSALYFCASSVATGWFQETQYFGPGTRLLVL.